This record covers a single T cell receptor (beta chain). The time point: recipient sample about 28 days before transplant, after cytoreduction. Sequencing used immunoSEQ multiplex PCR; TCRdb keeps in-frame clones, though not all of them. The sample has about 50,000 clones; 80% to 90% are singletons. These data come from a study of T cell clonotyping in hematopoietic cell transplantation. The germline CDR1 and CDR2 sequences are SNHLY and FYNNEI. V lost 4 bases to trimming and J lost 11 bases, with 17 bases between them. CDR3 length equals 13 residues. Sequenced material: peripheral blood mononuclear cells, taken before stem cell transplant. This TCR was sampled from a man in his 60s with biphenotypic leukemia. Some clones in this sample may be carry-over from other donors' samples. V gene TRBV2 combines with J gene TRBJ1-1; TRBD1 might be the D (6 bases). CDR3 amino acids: CASSAQGTPLAFF. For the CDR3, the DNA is TGTGCCAGCAGTGCACAGGGTACCCCCTTGGCTTTCTTT.